These 6 T cell receptor beta chains were sequenced from one sample in a study of cytomegalovirus exposure and HLA in healthy donors. This PCR relied on a set of 60 Vbeta primers and 13 Jbeta primers. Generated by immunoSEQ multiplex PCR, the TCRdb table keeps only in-frame clones and is missing some. The sample lists roughly 82,000 clones, around 70% occurring once. The material sequenced was PBMCs. All receptors derive from a woman between 40 and 55 years old in good health and CMV-seropositive.

Worth noting for this clone: Germline is not matched at one junction end, which may reflect a read error. V is TRBV27 and J is TRBJ1-2; D unclear. In germline, CDR1 is MNHEY, CDR2 SMNVEV (reference sequence). This CDR3 comprises 14 residues. CDR3 nucleotide sequence: TGTGCCAGCAGTTTATCTACAGATTCCTATGGCTACCCCTTC. Translated: CASSLSTDSYGYPF.

The rearrangement joins TRBV6-1 to TRBJ1-1; D remains unclear. Trimming took 6 bases from V and 1 from J, leaving 9 bases between them. Germline V gives CDR1 MNHNS, CDR2 SASEGT. The CDR3 loop spans 13 amino acids. The CDR3: CASRRPGNTEAFF. For the CDR3, the DNA is TGTGCCAGCAGAAGGCCGGGGAACACTGAAGCTTTCTTT.

This chain uses TRBV2 with TRBJ2-3, with D unclear. From germline, CDR1 is SNHLY and CDR2 FYNNEI. The V end was cut by 4 bases, the J end by 3 bases, with 11 bases between. The CDR3 spans 14 residues. In nucleotides, the CDR3 is TGTGCCAGCAGTGTGGGTAGCTATACAGATACGCAGTATTTT. It is translated as CASSVGSYTDTQYF.

The table lists this clone with a few counts. J is TRBJ1-5 and V is TRBV27, with TRBD1 matching over 8 bases. The germline V gene encodes CDR1 MNHEY and CDR2 SMNVEV (reference sequence). CDR3 length: 19 residues. V dropped 6 bases and J dropped 3; count of bases not matched to a gene: 19. CDR3 sequence (DNA): TGTGCCAGCAGCAGCCGGATCGGTAAAGGACAGGGCTTCAATCAGCCCCAGCATTTT. Translated: CASSSRIGKGQGFNQPQHF.

The CDR3 reads CASSYSTTGIKETQYF. For the CDR3, the DNA is TGTGCCAGCAGTTACTCCACGACAGGGATTAAAGAGACCCAGTACTTC. The chain is built from TRBV6-5 and TRBJ2-5, with 7 bases matching TRBD1. With 0 bases clipped from V and 3 bases from J, the junction kept 7 bases outside the gene matches. This CDR3 comprises 16 residues. Germline values: CDR1 MNHEY, CDR2 SVGAGI.

The chain combines TRBV18 with TRBJ1-1; 7 nucleotides match TRBD1. J was trimmed by 0 bases and V by 4 bases; bases with no gene match: 2. The germline CDR1 and CDR2 sequences are KGHSH and LQKENI. The CDR3 covers 14 residues. The CDR3, as DNA: TGTGCCAGCTCACTGGGACAGATGAACACTGAAGCTTTCTTT. Its protein product is CASSLGQMNTEAFF.